These 2 T cell receptor beta chains came from one sample sequenced in a study of T cells in Graves' hyperthyroidism and ophthalmopathy. Amplification yielded TCR beta CDR3 regions, with RNA transcripts as the source. First-round RT-PCR with HTBI primers amplified the TCR CDR3 region. MiXCR was run by TCRdb on the multiplex PCR reads, yielding one entry per CDR3 protein. The sample lists approximately 500,000 distinct CDR3 sequences; roughly 46% were seen once. The sample comprised peripheral blood or thyroid tissue (not recorded which). These receptors were collected from a woman between 18 and 30 years old with Graves' hyperthyroidism.

The rearrangement joins TRBV5-6 to TRBJ2-5; D ambiguous. This CDR3 is built from 14 residues. Germline CDR1 is SGHDT and CDR2 is YYEEEE. V was trimmed by 5 bases and J by 4 bases, leaving 15 bases between them. CDR3 in amino acids: CASSYGPPLETQYF. The CDR3 coding sequence is TGTGCCAGCAGTTACGGGCCCCCGTTAGAGACCCAGTACTTC.

This clonotype was seen repeatedly, ten times or more. This rearrangement joins TRBV4-1 to TRBJ1-5, with D hard to call. In germline, CDR1 is MGHRA, CDR2 YSYEKL. V dropped 4 bases and J dropped 2 bases, with 9 bases sitting between them. CDR3 size: 14 residues. The CDR3 nucleotides read TGCGCCAGCAGCCGTGTATGGGGCAATCAGCCCCAGCATTTT. Its protein product is CASSRVWGNQPQHF.